The 20 T cell receptor beta chains below all came from one sample that was sequenced in a study of blood T cell repertoires in COVID-19. The repertoire was sequenced with immunoSEQ multiplex PCR; TCRdb's copy has only in-frame clones and lacks some. The data hold roughly 150,000 clones, with roughly 90% observed a single time. Material: peripheral blood. These receptors came from a man aged 55-75 years with acute or convalescent COVID-19.

The chain recombines TRBV6-5 with TRBJ2-7; 7 bases are a match to TRBD1. The trim removed 4 bases at V and 4 bases at J, leaving 1 base unmatched. From germline, CDR1 is MNHEY and CDR2 SVGAGI. The CDR3 loop spans 12 amino acids. CDR3 in DNA: TGTGCCAGCAGTTCGACAGGGTACGAGCAGTACTTC. Encoded protein: CASSSTGYEQYF.

This chain uses TRBV5-1 with TRBJ2-3, with 9 bases that match TRBD2. Germline V gene lookup returns CDR1 SGHRS and CDR2 YFSETQ. The V gene end was trimmed by 4 bases and the J gene end by 5 bases; junction bases not matched to a gene: 8. This CDR3 has 15 amino acids. The CDR3 reads CASSPRGRGGDTQYF. As DNA, the CDR3 is TGCGCCAGCAGCCCCCGGGGGCGGGGGGGAGATACGCAGTATTTT.

CDR3 region: CASSETQQNYGYTF. The CDR3 DNA reads as TGCGCCAGCAGTGAGACCCAACAGAACTATGGCTACACCTTC. The rearrangement uses TRBV10-1 and TRBJ1-2, with D uncertain. The CDR3 loop spans 14 amino acids. Trimming took off 2 bases at V and 2 bases at J, with 9 bases between the two ends. Per the germline V gene, CDR1 is WNHNN and CDR2 is SYGVQD (reference sequence).

J is TRBJ2-1 and V is TRBV19; 8 nucleotides line up with TRBD2. Germline trimming cut 7 bases from V and 4 bases from J; bases unmatched to any gene: 9. The germline CDR1 and CDR2 sequences are LNHDA and SQIVND (reference sequence). The CDR3 is made up of 15 amino acids. CDR3 coding DNA: TGTGCCAGTACGATCGGGGGGGACTTATACAATGAGCAGTTCTTC. This sequence encodes CASTIGGDLYNEQFF.

Comment on this clone: The DNA is left out, because the CDR3 cannot be placed on it with certainty; the CDR3 is given as TCRdb lists it. V and J are TRBV21-1 and TRBJ2-1; TRBD2, the D gene given by the table, was not confirmed from the DNA. TRBV21-1 is reported as a pseudogene. The CDR3 length is 19 residues, termini included. CDR3 sequence: CASSKKGVGVAGGAYEQFF.

This sequence joins TRBV27 and TRBJ1-5, with 8 bases that match TRBD1. The CDR3 has 16 amino acids. V trimming: 5 bases; J trimming: 6 bases; junction bases outside the gene matches: 12. Germline CDR1 and CDR2: MNHEY and SMNVEV (reference sequence). This chain's CDR3 is CASSQGAGDFGQPQHF. The CDR3 DNA reads TGTGCCAGCAGTCAGGGGGCGGGTGATTTTGGTCAGCCCCAGCATTTT.

Written as DNA, the CDR3 is TGTGCCAGCAGTTACTCAGGACAGGTTGAAGCTTTCTTT. Protein sequence: CASSYSGQVEAFF. The V and J genes are TRBV6-5 and TRBJ1-1; 7 positions agree with TRBD1. The germline V gene has CDR1 MNHEY and CDR2 SVGAGI. CDR3 size: 13 residues. Losses at the gene ends were 0 bases for V and 7 bases for J; bases not matched to a gene: 2.

The rearrangement joins TRBV7-9 to TRBJ2-7, with TRBD1 identical over 10 bases. This CDR3 spans 13 amino acids. The V and J ends lost 8 bases and 4 bases, in that order; junction bases with no gene match: 5. Germline CDR1 and CDR2: SEHNR and FQNEAQ (reference sequence). CDR3 in DNA: TGTGCCAGCGGCCGGGACAGGGGATACGAGCAGTACTTC. Amino acids: CASGRDRGYEQYF.

V is TRBV7-2 and J is TRBJ1-2, with 9 positions matching TRBD1. The CDR3 covers 15 residues. V trimming: 1 base; J trimming: 1 base; junction bases outside the gene matches: 1. Germline lookup yields CDR1 SGHTA and CDR2 FQGNSA. The CDR3 DNA is TGTGCCAGCAGCTTAGGGACAGGGGTTAACTATGGCTACACCTTC. This translates into CASSLGTGVNYGYTF.

The chain recombines TRBV27 with TRBJ2-6, with TRBD1 matching over 9 bases. Losses at the gene ends were 5 bases for V and 4 bases for J; bases not matched to a gene: 6. The germline V gene encodes CDR1 MNHEY and CDR2 SMNVEV (reference sequence). The CDR3 consists of 16 residues. The CDR3 is CASSKQGAAGANVLTF. In DNA form, the CDR3 reads TGTGCCAGCAGTAAACAGGGGGCCGCCGGGGCCAACGTCCTGACTTTC.

This clone was found once. The J gene is TRBJ1-4, the V gene TRBV4-1; D call uncertain. The germline gives CDR1 MGHRA, CDR2 YSYEKL. The germline V and J ends were trimmed by 4 bases and 3 bases, with 18 bases remaining between them. There are 17 residues in the CDR3. CDR3 in amino acids: CASSPQMETMANEKLFF. CDR3 in DNA: TGCGCCAGCAGCCCCCAGATGGAGACCATGGCTAATGAAAAACTGTTTTTT.

The V and J genes are TRBV2 and TRBJ1-4; 7 bases line up with TRBD1. CDR1 and CDR2 from the germline V gene are SNHLY and FYNNEI. CDR3 size: 15 residues. Trimming at V came to 0 bases and at J to 8 bases, leaving 6 bases not matched to a gene. Here the CDR3 reads CASSEAGGFREKLFF. The CDR3 nucleotides read TGTGCCAGCAGTGAAGCAGGGGGCTTTAGGGAAAAACTGTTTTTT.

The rearrangement uses TRBV5-4 and TRBJ2-3; 7 bases agree with TRBD1. The V gene's germline CDR1 is SGHNT and CDR2 YYREEE (reference sequence). V lost 6 bases, J lost 0 bases, and 10 bases stayed unmatched. This CDR3 has 16 amino acids. In nucleotides, the CDR3 is TGTGCCAGCACCAAAGAGGGACAGAGTAGCACAGATACGCAGTATTTT. This gives the protein CASTKEGQSSTDTQYF. Together with reference TRBV5-4 and TRBJ2-3, the CDR3 gives the full variable domain: ETGVTQSPTHLIKTRGQQVTLRCSSQSGHNTVSWYQQALGQGPQFIFQYYREEENGRGNFPPRFSGLQFPNYSSELNVNALELDDSALYLCASTKEGQSSTDTQYFGPGTRLTVL.

This clone was found a few times. Other DNA sequences in the sample encode the same CDR3. The chain combines TRBV19 with TRBJ2-7, with D perhaps matching TRBD2 (6 bases). The germline V gene encodes CDR1 LNHDA and CDR2 SQIVND (reference sequence). V was clipped by 1 base and J by 4 bases, with 8 bases between them. This CDR3 region has 13 residues. CDR3 amino acids: CASSIGGGYEQYF. In DNA, the CDR3 is TGTGCCAGTAGTATAGGTGGAGGGTACGAGCAGTACTTC.

The chain employs TRBV5-1 and TRBJ2-5, with TRBD1 identical over 11 bases. V was pared by 1 base and J by 4 bases, with 6 bases of the junction left unmatched. The germline CDR1 and CDR2 sequences are SGHRS and YFSETQ. The CDR3 has 16 amino acids. The CDR3 sequence: CASSLMGQGVLETQYF. In DNA form, the CDR3 reads TGCGCCAGCAGCTTGATGGGACAGGGGGTACTAGAGACCCAGTACTTC.

The chain couples TRBV7-2 to TRBJ1-2; 7 positions match TRBD1. CDR3 length: 14 amino acids. Germline V gene lookup returns CDR1 SGHTA and CDR2 FQGNSA. With V trimmed by 5 bases and J by 2 bases, 5 bases remained unmatched. The CDR3 DNA sequence: TGTGCCAGCAGCGCCGACAGGGCGAACTATGGCTACACCTTC. Translated: CASSADRANYGYTF.

The chain has TRBV7-2 and TRBJ1-2; TRBD1 matches at 7 bases. This CDR3 has 15 amino acids. Germline assignment: CDR1 SGHTA and CDR2 FQGNSA. The V segment lost 5 bases and the J segment 0 bases; nucleotides outside the gene matches: 6. CDR3 nucleotides: TGTGCCAGCAGCCCGACAGGGAATGCTAACTATGGCTACACCTTC. Translated: CASSPTGNANYGYTF.

The genes are TRBV5-8 and TRBJ2-1; 7 nucleotides align to TRBD1. The length of the CDR3 is 15 residues. V shed 4 bases and J 0 bases; nucleotides not matched to a gene: 4. The germline CDR1 and CDR2 sequences are SGHTS and YDEGEE. CDR3 sequence: CASSQGVSSYNEQFF. The CDR3 nucleotides are TGTGCCAGCAGCCAGGGGGTGAGCTCCTACAATGAGCAGTTCTTC.

This clone was seen only once. The rearrangement joins TRBV19 to TRBJ2-3; TRBD2 matches 8 bases. The germline V gene encodes CDR1 LNHDA and CDR2 SQIVND (reference sequence). The CDR3 is 15 residues long. Germline trimming cut 5 bases from V and 2 bases from J; bases unmatched to any gene: 6. The CDR3 DNA is TGTGCCAGTAGTCCCCGGACTAGCTCCACAGATACGCAGTATTTT. It encodes CASSPRTSSTDTQYF.

The chain links TRBV18 to TRBJ1-3; TRBD1 is a possible D gene (5 bases). V was shortened by 3 bases and J by 0 bases, with 6 bases between the two germline ends. This CDR3 region has 14 residues. Germline assignment: CDR1 KGHSH and CDR2 LQKENI. CDR3 sequence: CASSPDSSGNTIYF. The CDR3 region has the DNA TGTGCCAGCTCACCCGACAGCTCTGGAAACACCATATATTTT. The full variable domain, in which reference TRBV18 and TRBJ1-3 provide the parts outside the CDR3, is NAGVMQNPRHLVRRRGQEARLRCSPMKGHSHVYWYRQLPEEGLKFMVYLQKENIIDESGMPKERFSAEFPKEGPSILRIQQVVRGDSAAYFCASSPDSSGNTIYFGEGSWLTVV.